Each of the 26 T cell receptor beta chains below was sequenced from the same sample in a study of sequential checkpoint blockade in melanoma. Profiling relied on immunoSEQ multiplex PCR, and the TCRdb table lists in-frame clones only, not all of them. Of approximately 4,900 clones in the sample, approximately 35% were seen once. Specified treatment: randomized to nivolumab then ipilimumab (arm A) or the reverse (arm B). The sample in question was tumor tissue (inferred from file names), obtained from a patient given nivolumab and ipilimumab in sequence. The source is a human donor with melanoma.

Judged by abundance, this clone is medium-sized. V gene TRBV9 combines with J gene TRBJ1-5; 7 positions match TRBD1. The junction had 9 bases not matched to a gene; V was cut back by 5 bases and J by 7 bases. The CDR3 consists of 14 residues. Germline CDR1 is SGDLS and CDR2 is YYNGEE. The CDR3 DNA reads TGTGCCAGCAGTGAAGCGACAGGGACCCAGCCCCAGCATTTT. Translating it yields CASSEATGTQPQHF.

The rearrangement links TRBV6-8 to TRBJ2-2; D is perhaps TRBD1 or TRBD2 (5 bases each). Germline V gene lookup returns CDR1 MNHGY and CDR2 SAAAGT. This CDR3 region has 15 residues. V was trimmed by 6 bases and J by 1 base, leaving 12 bases between them. CDR3 in DNA: TGTGCCAGCAGGGGGGACGACAAGAACACCGGGGAGCTGTTTTTT. Amino acid sequence: CASRGDDKNTGELFF.

The chain links TRBV15 to TRBJ2-5; 11 bases match TRBD2. Germline loops: CDR1 LNHNV, CDR2 YYDKDF (reference sequence). Trimming cost V 6 bases and J 1 base; bases outside gene matches: 4. The CDR3 loop spans 15 amino acids. The CDR3 loop reads CATRTSGEIQETQYF. The CDR3 DNA reads as TGTGCCACCAGGACTAGCGGGGAGATCCAAGAGACCCAGTACTTC. Full variable domain (remainder filled in from reference TRBV15 and TRBJ2-5): DAMVIQNPRYQVTQFGKPVTLSCSQTLNHNVMYWYQQKSSQAPKLLFHYYDKDFNNEADTPDNFQSRRPNTSFCFLDIRSPGLGDTAMYLCATRTSGEIQETQYFGPGTRLLVL.

This clone was detected a few times. The V call is TRBV7-6, the J call TRBJ1-6, with TRBD1 matching over 7 bases. The J segment lost 5 bases and the V segment lost 5 bases, leaving 3 bases of the junction unmatched. This CDR3 region has 14 residues. CDR1 is SGHVS, CDR2 FNYEAQ, per germline. The CDR3 nucleotides are TGTGCCAGCAGCCCGGGACAGAATAATTCACCCCTCCACTTT. Encoded protein: CASSPGQNNSPLHF.

This clone was detected only a few times. This rearrangement joins TRBV6-8 to TRBJ1-2; D is unresolved. V lost 6 bases and J lost 0, with 8 bases in between. The CDR3 is made up of 13 amino acids. CDR1 and CDR2 from the germline V gene are MNHGY and SAAAGT. Here the CDR3 reads CASRPGANYGYTF. DNA for the CDR3: TGTGCCAGCAGACCGGGCGCTAACTATGGCTACACCTTC.

The chain recombines TRBV8-2 with TRBJ2-7; the table's TRBD1 call for D was not verified on the DNA. TRBV8-2 is deemed a pseudogene. CDR3 length equals 14 residues. The CDR3 here is CASSLQGANYEQYF. CDR3 DNA: TGTGCCAGCAGCCTACAGGGGGCGAACTACGAGCAGTACTTC.

By share of the sample, this clone is medium-sized (0.01 to 0.1%). The rearrangement joins TRBV11-3 to TRBJ2-1; D unclear. Deletions cut 5 bases from V and 4 bases from J, with 12 bases between. The CDR3 sequence is 14 residues long. Germline CDR1 reads SGHNT; CDR2 reads YENEEA. Here the CDR3 DNA reads TGTGCCAGCAGCCCGGTGGCTGAATACAATGAGCAGTTCTTC. Translated: CASSPVAEYNEQFF. Full variable domain (remainder filled in from reference TRBV11-3 and TRBJ2-1): EAGVVQSPRYKIIEKKQPVAFWCNPISGHNTLYWYLQNLGQGPELLIRYENEEAVDDSQLPKDRFSAERLKGVDSTLKIQPAELGDSAVYLCASSPVAEYNEQFFGPGTRLTVL.

V gene TRBV18 combines with J gene TRBJ2-1; 8 bases map to TRBD1. V shed 2 bases and J 7 bases; nucleotides not matched to a gene: 7. The CDR3 has 15 residues. Germline V gene lookup returns CDR1 KGHSH and CDR2 LQKENI. The CDR3 region has the DNA TGTGCCAGCTCACCAACCCGACAGGGGCGTAATGAGCAGTTCTTC. This translates into CASSPTRQGRNEQFF.

This clone was counted only a few times. The chain recombines TRBV19 with TRBJ1-6; unclear D gene. The CDR3 runs 12 residues. The V end lost 5 bases, the J end lost 10 bases, and 9 bases lay between the germline ends. Germline V lookup: CDR1 LNHDA, CDR2 SQIVND (reference sequence). CDR3 sequence reads: CASSPLGSPLHF. For the CDR3, the DNA is TGTGCCAGTAGTCCCCTAGGGTCACCCCTCCACTTT.

This clone was seen repeatedly, ten times or more. The V call is TRBV11-3, the J call TRBJ2-7; tentative D call: TRBD1 (5 bases). CDR3 length equals 15 residues. CDR1 is SGHNT and CDR2 is YENEEA in the germline V gene. V shed 1 base and J shed 1 base, with 11 bases lying between them. The CDR3 sequence: CASSLVIGHSYEQYF. CDR3 nucleotides: TGTGCCAGCAGCTTAGTAATCGGACATTCCTACGAGCAGTACTTC.

This clone has more than one count but fewer than ten. The chain carries TRBV12-5 and TRBJ1-1, with a possible D match to TRBD1 (5 bases). This CDR3 has 13 amino acids. V lost 5 bases and J lost 3, with 10 bases in between. From germline, CDR1 is LGHNT and CDR2 FRNRAP. The CDR3 DNA reads TGTGCTAGTGGTATTGACAGCTACACTGAAGCTTTCTTT. Encoded protein: CASGIDSYTEAFF.

The genes are TRBV18 and TRBJ1-1; D not certain. The CDR3 spans 17 residues. The V end was cut by 1 base, the J end by 2 bases, with 17 bases between. Germline V CDR1 and CDR2: KGHSH, LQKENI. Here the CDR3 reads CASSPRSGRPINTEAFF. The CDR3, as DNA: TGTGCCAGCTCACCACGTTCCGGCCGGCCCATTAACACTGAAGCTTTCTTT. Filled out from reference TRBV18 and TRBJ1-1, the complete variable domain reads NAGVMQNPRHLVRRRGQEARLRCSPMKGHSHVYWYRQLPEEGLKFMVYLQKENIIDESGMPKERFSAEFPKEGPSILRIQQVVRGDSAAYFCASSPRSGRPINTEAFFGQGTRLTVV.

V and J are TRBV5-1 and TRBJ2-3, with TRBD2 identical over 7 bases. Germline values: CDR1 SGHRS, CDR2 YFSETQ. After removal of 0 bases from V and 6 bases from J, the junction contained 7 bases not matched to a gene. CDR3 length: 15 amino acids. Here the CDR3 reads CASSLGGTTHDTQYF. As DNA, the CDR3 is TGCGCCAGCAGCTTGGGGGGGACTACCCATGATACGCAGTATTTT.

This clone was counted only a few times. The chain joins TRBV4-1 to TRBJ2-5; D tentatively reads TRBD1 or TRBD2 (5 bases each). The CDR3 is 14 amino acids. The germline V gene has CDR1 MGHRA and CDR2 YSYEKL. Trimming pared 4 bases from V and 3 bases from J, leaving 12 bases between. Here the CDR3 DNA reads TGCGCCAGCAGCCCACCGGGGCGTGAAGAGACCCAGTACTTC. This sequence encodes CASSPPGREETQYF.

The chain recombines TRBV29-1 with TRBJ1-2; no firm D call. In germline, CDR1 is SQVTM, CDR2 ANQGSEA. Trimming removed 5 bases at V and 4 bases at J, with 14 bases between. The CDR3 sequence is 13 residues long. The CDR3 nucleotides read TGCAGCGTTTCGAACGAACGGGGCTATGGCTACACCTTC. Protein product: CSVSNERGYGYTF.

By frequency in the sample, this clone is medium-sized (0.01 to 0.1%). The V and J genes are TRBV19 and TRBJ1-3; no clear D. V was clipped by 7 bases and J by 0 bases, with 13 bases between them. The CDR3 runs 15 residues. Germline assignment: CDR1 LNHDA and CDR2 SQIVND (reference sequence). CDR3 sequence (DNA): TGTGCCAGTACCCCTTACTGGAGCTCTGGAAACACCATATATTTT. It is translated as CASTPYWSSGNTIYF.

The table lists this clone with a few counts. This rearrangement joins TRBV6-8 to TRBJ2-3, with 7 bases identical to TRBD2. V was clipped by 6 bases and J by 6 bases; unmatched bases: 3. The length of the CDR3 is 12 residues. Per germline, CDR1 MNHGY and CDR2 SAAAGT. DNA of the CDR3: TGTGCCAGCAGGGGGAGGGCTGATACGCAGTATTTT. This sequence encodes CASRGRADTQYF.

The chain has TRBV5-1 and TRBJ2-1; D is uncertain. Germline lookup yields CDR1 SGHRS and CDR2 YFSETQ. This CDR3 spans 15 amino acids. V shed 0 bases and J shed 4 bases, with 11 bases lying between them. The CDR3 sequence is CASSLGQTIYNEQFF. The CDR3 coding sequence is TGCGCCAGCAGCTTGGGACAAACGATTTACAATGAGCAGTTCTTC. The full variable domain, with the rest looked up from reference TRBV5-1 and TRBJ2-1, is KAGVTQTPRYLIKTRGQQVTLSCSPISGHRSVSWYQQTPGQGLQFLFEYFSETQRNKGNFPGRFSGRQFSNSRSEMNVSTLELGDSALYLCASSLGQTIYNEQFFGPGTRLTVL.

By proportion, this clone is medium-sized. The chain employs TRBV11-3 and TRBJ1-1, with D tentatively TRBD1 (5 bases). Germline V gene sequence: CDR1 SGHNT, CDR2 YENEEA. The CDR3 consists of 15 residues. V was clipped by 3 bases and J by 7 bases, with 18 bases between them. CDR3 coding DNA: TGTGCCAGCAGCTTTATAGGACAAGGCTCTGTTGAAGCTTTCTTT. Its translation is CASSFIGQGSVEAFF.

The rearrangement uses TRBV5-1 and TRBJ2-1, with D perhaps matching TRBD1 (6 bases). Germline V gives CDR1 SGHRS, CDR2 YFSETQ. The V end lost 7 bases, the J end lost 1 base, and 15 bases lay between the germline ends. The CDR3 runs 15 residues. In DNA, the CDR3 is TGCGCCAGCGCCCTTGCCCAGGGGTCCTACAATGAGCAGTTCTTC. Translation gives CASALAQGSYNEQFF.

The count of this clone is one. The rearrangement uses TRBV30 and TRBJ1-1; D is uncertain. Trimming pared 4 bases from V and 11 bases from J, leaving 14 bases between. Germline CDR1 GTSNPN, CDR2 SVGIG (reference sequence). This CDR3 spans 11 amino acids. CDR3 bases: TGTGCCTGGACAAATGGACCCAGGGCTTTCTTT. This sequence encodes CAWTNGPRAFF.

This clone was seen once. The V and J genes are TRBV28 and TRBJ2-3; 8 bases match TRBD2. The CDR3 contains 16 residues. V was pared by 5 bases and J by 2 bases, with 9 bases of the junction left unmatched. Germline CDR1 MDHEN, CDR2 SYDVKM. CDR3 in amino acids: CASSISRTSSTDTQYF. The CDR3 coding sequence is TGTGCCAGCAGTATTAGCCGGACTAGCTCCACAGATACGCAGTATTTT. Filled out from reference TRBV28 and TRBJ2-3, the complete variable domain reads DVKVTQSSRYLVKRTGEKVFLECVQDMDHENMFWYRQDPGLGLRLIYFSYDVKMKEKGDIPEGYSVSREKKERFSLILESASTNQTSMYLCASSISRTSSTDTQYFGPGTRLTVL.

This clone is medium-sized. The chain has TRBV6-8 and TRBJ1-1, with D possibly TRBD1 on 5 matching bases. Germline V gene data show CDR1 as MNHGY and CDR2 as SAAAGT. The V end lost 7 bases, the J end lost 4 bases, and 22 bases lay between the germline ends. The CDR3 length is 16 residues. The CDR3 loop reads CASILKGEGRGTEAFF. The CDR3, as DNA: TGTGCCAGCATCCTGAAGGGCGAGGGACGTGGCACTGAAGCTTTCTTT.

The chain is built from TRBV23-1 and TRBJ2-1, with 7 bases aligning to TRBD1. TRBV23-1 falls under the ORF class, with uncertain function. There are 14 residues in the CDR3. Trimming cost V 6 bases and J 9 bases; bases outside gene matches: 11. CDR3 sequence (DNA): TGCGCCAGCAGCGCCCCAACAGGGGTCGGTGAGCAGTTCTTC. This encodes CASSAPTGVGEQFF.

This clone was observed a few times. The chain joins TRBV11-3 to TRBJ1-3; D not resolved. Per germline, CDR1 SGHNT and CDR2 YENEEA. The CDR3 consists of 14 residues. V gave up 2 bases and J gave up 4 bases, with 9 bases separating them. The CDR3 bases are TGTGCCAGCAGCTTACCCCCGTGCGGAAACACCATATATTTT. This gives the protein CASSLPPCGNTIYF.

This clone was counted only a few times. The chain is built from TRBV9 and TRBJ2-7; the D is unclear. The CDR3 length is 15 residues. Trimming stripped 0 bases from V and 0 bases from J, with 10 bases between. Germline V CDR1 and CDR2: SGDLS, YYNGEE. The CDR3 DNA is TGTGCCAGCAGCGTAGCGGCAGCGCGCTCCTACGAGCAGTACTTC. It translates to CASSVAAARSYEQYF.